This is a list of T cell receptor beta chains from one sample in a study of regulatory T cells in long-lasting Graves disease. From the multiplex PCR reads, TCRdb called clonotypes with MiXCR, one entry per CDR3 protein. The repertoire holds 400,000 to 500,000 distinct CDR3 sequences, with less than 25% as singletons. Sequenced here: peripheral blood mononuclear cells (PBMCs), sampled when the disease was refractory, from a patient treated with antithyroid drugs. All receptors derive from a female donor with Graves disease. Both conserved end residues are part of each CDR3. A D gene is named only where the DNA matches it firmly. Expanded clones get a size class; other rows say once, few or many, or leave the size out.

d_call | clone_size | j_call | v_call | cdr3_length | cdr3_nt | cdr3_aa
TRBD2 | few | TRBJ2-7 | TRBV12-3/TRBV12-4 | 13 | TGTGCCAGCAGTGCGGGAGCCTCGGGGGAGCAGTACTTC | CASSAGASGEQYF
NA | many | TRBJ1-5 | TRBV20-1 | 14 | TGCAGTGCTAGGGCTTGGAGGGAAGGTCAGCCCCAGCATTTT | CSARAWREGQPQHF
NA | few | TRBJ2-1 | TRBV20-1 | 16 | TGCAGTGTTTATGGGCCCAACCTAGCGTCTTACAATGAGCAGTTCTTC | CSVYGPNLASYNEQFF
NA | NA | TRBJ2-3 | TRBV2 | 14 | TGTGCCAGCCACGCCTCATTCGCAAGGGATACGCAGTATTTT | CASHASFARDTQYF
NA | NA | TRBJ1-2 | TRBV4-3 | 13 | TGCGCCAGCAGCCATCACGCTTACTATGGCTACACCTTC | CASSHHAYYGYTF
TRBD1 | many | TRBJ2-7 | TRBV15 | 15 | TGTGCCACCAGCAGAGGACAGGGGAGCTCCTACGAGCAGTACTTC | CATSRGQGSSYEQYF
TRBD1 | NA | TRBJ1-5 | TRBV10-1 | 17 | TGCGCCAGCAGTTTCTCGACAGGGGACCTTAGCAATCAGCCCCAGCATTTT | CASSFSTGDLSNQPQHF
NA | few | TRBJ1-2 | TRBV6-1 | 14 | TGTGCCAGCAGAACCGGCGGGGGCGCAGATGGCTACACCTTC | CASRTGGGADGYTF
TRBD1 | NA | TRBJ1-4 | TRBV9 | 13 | TGTGCCAGCAGCATCGGACAGGGCGAAAAACTGTTTTTT | CASSIGQGEKLFF
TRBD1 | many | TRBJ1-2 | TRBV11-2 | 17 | TGTGCCAGCAGTTCCATCCGGGACAGGGAAAAGTCGGATGGCTACACCTTC | CASSSIRDREKSDGYTF
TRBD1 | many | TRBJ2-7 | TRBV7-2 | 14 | TGTGCCAGCAGCGTCCGGGACAGGGGCCACGAGCAGTACTTC | CASSVRDRGHEQYF
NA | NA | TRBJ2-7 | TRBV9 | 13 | TGTGCCAGCGCCGCGGGACAGAGCTACGAGCAGTACTTC | CASAAGQSYEQYF
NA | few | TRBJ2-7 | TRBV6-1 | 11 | TGTGCCAGCCGAACCCCCGGCGAGCAGTACTTC | CASRTPGEQYF
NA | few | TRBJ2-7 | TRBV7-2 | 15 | TGTGCCAGCAGCTTAGACGGGGGGCAGTGGGGCGAGCAGTACTTC | CASSLDGGQWGEQYF
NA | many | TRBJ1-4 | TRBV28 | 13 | TGTGCCAGCTGGGGGGTCCCTAATGAAAAACTGTTTTTT | CASWGVPNEKLFF
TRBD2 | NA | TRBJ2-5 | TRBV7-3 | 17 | TGCGCCAGCAGCCCCCGGACTAGCGATCAAGCTAGGGAGACCCAGTACTTC | CASSPRTSDQARETQYF
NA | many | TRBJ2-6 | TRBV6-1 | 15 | TGTGCCAGCAGGAGGGGGGTAGGTGGGGCCAACGTCCTGACTTTC | CASRRGVGGANVLTF
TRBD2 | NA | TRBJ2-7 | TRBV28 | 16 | TGTGCCAGCAGTCGGCGACTAGCACGGGGCCTAAACGAGCAGTACTTC | CASSRRLARGLNEQYF
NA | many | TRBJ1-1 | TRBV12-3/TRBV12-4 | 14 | TGTGCCAGCAGTTTAAATACAGGGAACACTGAAGCTTTCTTT | CASSLNTGNTEAFF
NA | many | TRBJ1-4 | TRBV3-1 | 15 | TGTGCCAGCAGTAGACAGCTTGCAACTAATGAAAAACTGTTTTTT | CASSRQLATNEKLFF
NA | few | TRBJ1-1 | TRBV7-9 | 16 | TGTGCCAGCAGCATCCGACGGGGAGGAGGTTCGACTGAAGCTTTCTTT | CASSIRRGGGSTEAFF
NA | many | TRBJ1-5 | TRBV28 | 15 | TGTGCCAGCAGCGTAAGTGGATCGAGCAATCAGCCCCAGCATTTT | CASSVSGSSNQPQHF
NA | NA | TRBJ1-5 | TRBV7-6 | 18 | TGTGCCAGCAGCGCTAGACGGCGGGGCGCTGGAAGCAATCAGCCCCAGCATTTT | CASSARRRGAGSNQPQHF
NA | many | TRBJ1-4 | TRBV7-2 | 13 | TGTGCCAGCAGCTTAGATCACAATGAAAAACTGTTTTTT | CASSLDHNEKLFF
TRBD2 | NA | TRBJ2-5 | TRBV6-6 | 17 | TGTGCCAGCAGTTACTCGGGACTAGCGGGAGGGGTAGAGACCCAGTACTTC | CASSYSGLAGGVETQYF
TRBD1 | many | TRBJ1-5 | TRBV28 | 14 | TGTGCCAGCAGTAGCCGGACAGGCTGGCAGCCCCAGCATTTT | CASSSRTGWQPQHF
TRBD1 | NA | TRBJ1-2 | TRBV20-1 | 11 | TGCAGTGCGCGGACAGGGCATGGCTACACCTTC | CSARTGHGYTF
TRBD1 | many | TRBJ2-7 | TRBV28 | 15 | TGTGCCAGCAGTTGGGTCGGACAGGGGATCCGCGAGCAGTACTTC | CASSWVGQGIREQYF
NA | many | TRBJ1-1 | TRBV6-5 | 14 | TGTGCCAGCAGTTACTCGAGTCCGAACACTGAAGCTTTCTTT | CASSYSSPNTEAFF
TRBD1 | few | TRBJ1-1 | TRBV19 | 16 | TGTGCCAGTATTCGTCGGACAGGGAAGGGGGACACTGAAGCTTTCTTT | CASIRRTGKGDTEAFF
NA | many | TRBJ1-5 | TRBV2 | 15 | TGTGCCAGCAGTGATTTTCGGAGAGGCAATCAGCCCCAGCATTTT | CASSDFRRGNQPQHF
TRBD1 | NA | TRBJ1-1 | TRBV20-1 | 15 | TGCAGTGCCTACCTGGGGGACAGGATGGGGACTGAAGCTTTCTTT | CSAYLGDRMGTEAFF
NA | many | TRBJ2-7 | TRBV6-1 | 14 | TGTGCCAGCAGTGACAGGGGCGCGAGCTACGAGCAGTACTTC | CASSDRGASYEQYF
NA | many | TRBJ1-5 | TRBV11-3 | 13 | TGTGCCAGCAGCGTCCCAGGGACGAGGCCCCAGCATTTT | CASSVPGTRPQHF
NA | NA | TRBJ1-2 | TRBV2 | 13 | TGCGCCGGCAGTGCCGGGGGGACCTATGGCTACACCTTC | CAGSAGGTYGYTF
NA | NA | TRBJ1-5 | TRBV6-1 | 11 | TGTGCCAGCGGCATCAATCAGCCCCAGCATTTT | CASGINQPQHF
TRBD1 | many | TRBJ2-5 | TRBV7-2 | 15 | TGTGCCAGCAGCTTGATTCAGGGGACAGGGGAGACCCAGTACTTC | CASSLIQGTGETQYF
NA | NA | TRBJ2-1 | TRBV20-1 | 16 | TGCAGTGCTAGAGATCTGTGGGACAATGCCTACAATGAGCAGTTCTTC | CSARDLWDNAYNEQFF
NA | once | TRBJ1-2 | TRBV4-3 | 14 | TGCGCCAGCAGCCAAGATCGTAACAGCTATGGCTACACCTTC | CASSQDRNSYGYTF
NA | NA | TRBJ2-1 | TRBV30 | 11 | TGTGCCTGGAGTTTTGGGAATGAGCAGTTCTTC | CAWSFGNEQFF
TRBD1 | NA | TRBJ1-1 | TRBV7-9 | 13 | TGTGCCAGCAGTCACACAGGGGATCCTGAAGCTTTCTTT | CASSHTGDPEAFF
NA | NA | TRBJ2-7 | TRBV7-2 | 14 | TGTGCCAGCAGCTCTACAGGGAGTGTAGGAGAGCAGTACTTC | CASSSTGSVGEQYF
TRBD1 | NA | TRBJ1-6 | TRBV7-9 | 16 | TGTGCCAGCAGCTTAACAGGGGGCGCAAATAATTCACCCCTCCACTTT | CASSLTGGANNSPLHF
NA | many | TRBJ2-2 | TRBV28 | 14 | TGTGCCAGCAGTTTACTAACGGGGGCCGGGGAGCTGTTTTTT | CASSLLTGAGELFF
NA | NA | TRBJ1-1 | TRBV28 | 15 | TGTGCCAGCAGCCCCCTGCGGGAATCGGCCACTGAAGCTTTCTTT | CASSPLRESATEAFF
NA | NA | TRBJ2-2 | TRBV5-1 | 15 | TGCGCCAGCAGCTTGGAAACTTCGAACACCGGGGAGCTGTTTTTT | CASSLETSNTGELFF
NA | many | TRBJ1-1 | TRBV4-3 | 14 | TGCGCCAGCAGCCAAGATGGCGGAAACACTGAAGCTTTCTTT | CASSQDGGNTEAFF
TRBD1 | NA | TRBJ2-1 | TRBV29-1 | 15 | TGCAGCGTTGAAGATTACAGGGGGTCCTACAATGAGCAGTTCTTC | CSVEDYRGSYNEQFF
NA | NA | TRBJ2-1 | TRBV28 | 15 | TGTGCCAGCACCCCCTTCTCGAGGGCGAGCAATGAGCAGTTCTTC | CASTPFSRASNEQFF
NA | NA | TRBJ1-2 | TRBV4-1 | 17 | TGCGCCAGCAGCCAAGATAGCAGGGGCCTACGATCCGGAGGCTACACCTTC | CASSQDSRGLRSGGYTF
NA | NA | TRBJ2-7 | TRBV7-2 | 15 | TGTGCCAGCAGATCCCTAGGGGGGGCAAAATACGAGCAGTACTTC | CASRSLGGAKYEQYF
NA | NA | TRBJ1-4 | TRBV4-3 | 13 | TGCGCCAGCAGCCAAGCGAGGCCTGAAAAACTGTTTTTT | CASSQARPEKLFF
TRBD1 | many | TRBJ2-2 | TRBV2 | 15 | TGTGCCAGCGGGGGACAGGGTCGCGTAACCGGGGAGCTGTTTTTT | CASGGQGRVTGELFF
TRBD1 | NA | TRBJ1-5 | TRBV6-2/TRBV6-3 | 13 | TGTGCCAGCAGTTCGGACAGGGCCCAGCCCCAGCATTTT | CASSSDRAQPQHF
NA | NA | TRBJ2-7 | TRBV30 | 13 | TGTGCCTGGGACGACCAGAGCTCCTACGAGCAGTACTTC | CAWDDQSSYEQYF
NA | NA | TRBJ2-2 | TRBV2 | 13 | TGTGCCAGCAGTGAAGAGCCGGCCGGGGAGCTGTTTTTT | CASSEEPAGELFF
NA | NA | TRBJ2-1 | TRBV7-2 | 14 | TGTGCCAGCAGTGGGACGCCAGCCAACAATGAGCAGTTCTTC | CASSGTPANNEQFF
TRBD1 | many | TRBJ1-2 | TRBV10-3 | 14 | TGTGCCATCAATCCCCGGGACAGGGGTGAAGGCTACACCTTC | CAINPRDRGEGYTF
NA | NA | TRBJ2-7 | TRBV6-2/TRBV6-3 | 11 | TGTGCCAGCAGTCGCGACATAAAGCAGTACTTC | CASSRDIKQYF